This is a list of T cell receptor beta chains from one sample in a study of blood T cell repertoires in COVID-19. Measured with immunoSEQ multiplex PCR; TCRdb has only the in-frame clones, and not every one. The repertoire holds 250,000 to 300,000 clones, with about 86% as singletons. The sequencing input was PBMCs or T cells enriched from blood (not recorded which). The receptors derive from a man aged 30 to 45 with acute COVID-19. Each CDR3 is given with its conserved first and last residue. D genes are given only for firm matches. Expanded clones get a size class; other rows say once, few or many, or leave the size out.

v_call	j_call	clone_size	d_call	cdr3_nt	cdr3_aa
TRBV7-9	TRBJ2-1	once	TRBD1	TGTGCCAGCAGCTTAGTTCGGGACAGGTATTTCAATGAGCAGTTCTTC	CASSLVRDRYFNEQFF
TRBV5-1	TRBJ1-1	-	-	TGCGCCAGCAGTTACGGGAAGAACACTGAAGCTTTCTTT	CASSYGKNTEAFF
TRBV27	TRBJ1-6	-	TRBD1	TGTGCCAGCAGTTTTGGTCCCGGGACAGGGAATTCACCCCTCCACTTT	CASSFGPGTGNSPLHF
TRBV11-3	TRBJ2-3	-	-	TGTGCCAGCAGCTTAGATAACAGACCCACAGATACGCAGTATTTT	CASSLDNRPTDTQYF
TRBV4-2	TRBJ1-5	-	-	TGTGCCAGCAGCCCAGAATCAGGGGCCGATCAGCCCCAGCATTTT	CASSPESGADQPQHF
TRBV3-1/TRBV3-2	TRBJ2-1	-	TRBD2	TGTGCCAGCAGCCAAGATCTGAGCGGGGGGGCGTGGAATGAGCAGTTCTTC	CASSQDLSGGAWNEQFF
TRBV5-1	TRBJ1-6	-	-	TGTGCCAGCAGCTTTGCGAGGAGCTCCTATAATTCACCCCTCCACTTT	CASSFARSSYNSPLHF
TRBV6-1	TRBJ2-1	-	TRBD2	TGTGCCAGCAGTGAAGCTGTTCGGGGGGATGAGCAGTTCTTC	CASSEAVRGDEQFF
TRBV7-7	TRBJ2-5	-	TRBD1	TGTGCCAGCAGCCTACAGGGGGTAGGGAAAGAGACCCAGTACTTC	CASSLQGVGKETQYF
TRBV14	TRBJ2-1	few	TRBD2	TGTGCCAGCAGCCAACTAGCGGGGTACAATGAGCAGTTCTTC	CASSQLAGYNEQFF
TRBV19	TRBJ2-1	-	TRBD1	TGTGCCAGTAGTCAGCCGGGACAGGGGATTAATGAGCAGTTCTTC	CASSQPGQGINEQFF
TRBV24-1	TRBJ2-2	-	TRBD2	TGTGCCACCAGTGACGCCACGGTCGGCGGGGGGCAAACTTTGCTCACCGGGGAGCTGTTTTTT	CATSDATVGGGQTLLTGELFF
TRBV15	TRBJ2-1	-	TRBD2	TGTGCCACCAGCAGAGACTCGCGGGGGGGCCTAGGGGAGCAGTTCTTC	CATSRDSRGGLGEQFF
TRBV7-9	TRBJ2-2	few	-	TGTGCCAGCAACGAACCCCTAGCGCTCGCGAACACCGGGGAGCTGTTTTTT	CASNEPLALANTGELFF
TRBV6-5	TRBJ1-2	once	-	TGTGCCAGCACCTGGGGCGGGATCTATGGCTACACCTTC	CASTWGGIYGYTF
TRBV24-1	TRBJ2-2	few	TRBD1	TGTGCCACCAGTGATTTAGCAAGAGGGGGCGACACCGGGGAGCTGTTTTTT	CATSDLARGGDTGELFF
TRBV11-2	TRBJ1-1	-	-	TGTGCCAGCAGCTTATTCACTCAGGCGAACACTGAAGCTTTCTTT	CASSLFTQANTEAFF
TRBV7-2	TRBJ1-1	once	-	TGTGCCAGCAGCTTATTGCCAGGGTTGAACACTGAAGCTTTCTTT	CASSLLPGLNTEAFF
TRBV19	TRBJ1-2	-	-	TGTGCCAGTGGCAGGGGCGACTATGGCTACACCTTC	CASGRGDYGYTF
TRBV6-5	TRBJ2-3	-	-	TGTGCCAGCAGTTTAGGGACTGATACGCAGTATTTT	CASSLGTDTQYF
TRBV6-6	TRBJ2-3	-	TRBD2	TGTGCCGGGGGGACTAGCGGGAGGACAGATACGCAGTATTTT	CAGGTSGRTDTQYF
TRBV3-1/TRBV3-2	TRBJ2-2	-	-	TGTGCCAGCAGCTCGAGCGGTTTAGGATACGGGGAGCTGTTTTTT	CASSSSGLGYGELFF
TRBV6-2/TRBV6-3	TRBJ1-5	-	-	TGTGCCAGCAGTTGGGGAGAGTTTCCCAATCAGCCCCAGCATTTT	CASSWGEFPNQPQHF